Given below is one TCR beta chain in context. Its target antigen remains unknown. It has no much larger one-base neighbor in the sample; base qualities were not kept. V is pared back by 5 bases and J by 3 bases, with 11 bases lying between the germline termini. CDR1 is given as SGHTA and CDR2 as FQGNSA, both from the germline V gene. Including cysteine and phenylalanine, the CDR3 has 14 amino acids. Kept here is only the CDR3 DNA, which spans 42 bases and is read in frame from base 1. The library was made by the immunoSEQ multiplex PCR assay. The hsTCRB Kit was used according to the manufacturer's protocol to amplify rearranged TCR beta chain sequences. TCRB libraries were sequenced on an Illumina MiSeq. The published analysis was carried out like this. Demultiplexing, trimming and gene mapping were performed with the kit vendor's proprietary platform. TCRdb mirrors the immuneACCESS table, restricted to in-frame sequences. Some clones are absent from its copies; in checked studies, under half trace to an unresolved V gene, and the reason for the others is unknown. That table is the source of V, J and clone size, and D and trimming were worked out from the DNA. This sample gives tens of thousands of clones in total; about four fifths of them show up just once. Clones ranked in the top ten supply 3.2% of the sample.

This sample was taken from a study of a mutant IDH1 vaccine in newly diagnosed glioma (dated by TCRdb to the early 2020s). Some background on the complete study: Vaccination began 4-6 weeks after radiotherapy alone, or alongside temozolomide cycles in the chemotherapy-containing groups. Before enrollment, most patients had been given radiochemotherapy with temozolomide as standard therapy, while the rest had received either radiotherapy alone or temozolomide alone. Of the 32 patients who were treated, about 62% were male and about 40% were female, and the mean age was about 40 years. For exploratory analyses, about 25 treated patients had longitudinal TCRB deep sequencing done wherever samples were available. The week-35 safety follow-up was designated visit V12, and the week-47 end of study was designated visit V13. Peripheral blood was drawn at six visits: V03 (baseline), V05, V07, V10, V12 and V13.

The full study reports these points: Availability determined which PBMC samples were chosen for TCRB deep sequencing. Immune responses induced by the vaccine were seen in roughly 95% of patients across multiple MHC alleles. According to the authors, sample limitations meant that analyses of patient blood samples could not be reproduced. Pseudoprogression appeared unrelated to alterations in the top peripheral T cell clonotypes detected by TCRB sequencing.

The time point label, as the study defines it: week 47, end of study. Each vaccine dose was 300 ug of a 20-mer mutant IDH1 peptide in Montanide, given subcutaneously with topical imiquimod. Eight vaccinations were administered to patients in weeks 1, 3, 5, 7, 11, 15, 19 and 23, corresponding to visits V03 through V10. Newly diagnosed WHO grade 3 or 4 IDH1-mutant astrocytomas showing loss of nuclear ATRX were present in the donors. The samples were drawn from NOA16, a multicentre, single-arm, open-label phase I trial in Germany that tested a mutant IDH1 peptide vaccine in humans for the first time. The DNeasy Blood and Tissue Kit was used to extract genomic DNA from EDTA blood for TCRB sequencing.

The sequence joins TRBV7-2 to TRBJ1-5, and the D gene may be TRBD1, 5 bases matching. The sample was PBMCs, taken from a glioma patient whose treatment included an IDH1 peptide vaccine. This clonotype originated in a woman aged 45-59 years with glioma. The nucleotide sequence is TGTGCCAGCAGCCAAGCGGGACCCAATCAGCCCCAGCATTTT. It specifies CASSQAGPNQPQHF. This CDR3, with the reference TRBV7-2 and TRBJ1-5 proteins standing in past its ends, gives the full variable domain GAGVSQSPSNKVTEKGKDVELRCDPISGHTALYWYRQSLGQGLEFLIYFQGNSAPDKSGLPSDRFSAERTGGSVSTLTIQRTQQEDSAVYLCASSQAGPNQPQHFGDGTRLSIL.